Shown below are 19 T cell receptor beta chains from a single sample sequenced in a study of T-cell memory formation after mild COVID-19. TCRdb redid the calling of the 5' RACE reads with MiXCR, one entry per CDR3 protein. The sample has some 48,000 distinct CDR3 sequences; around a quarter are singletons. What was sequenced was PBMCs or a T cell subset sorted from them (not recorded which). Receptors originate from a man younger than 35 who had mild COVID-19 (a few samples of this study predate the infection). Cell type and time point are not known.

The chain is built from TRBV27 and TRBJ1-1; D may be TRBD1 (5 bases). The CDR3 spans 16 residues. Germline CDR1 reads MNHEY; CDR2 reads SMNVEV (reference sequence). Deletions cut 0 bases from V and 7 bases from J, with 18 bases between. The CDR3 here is CASSLSMGPGGGEAFF. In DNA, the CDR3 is TGTGCCAGCAGTTTATCGATGGGCCCAGGCGGGGGTGAAGCTTTCTTT.

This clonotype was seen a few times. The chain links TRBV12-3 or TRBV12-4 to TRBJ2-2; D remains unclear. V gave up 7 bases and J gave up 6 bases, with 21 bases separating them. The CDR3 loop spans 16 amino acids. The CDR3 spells CASTPRRARGSGELFF. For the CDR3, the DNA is TGTGCCAGCACTCCCAGAAGGGCGCGTGGATCCGGGGAGCTGTTTTTT.

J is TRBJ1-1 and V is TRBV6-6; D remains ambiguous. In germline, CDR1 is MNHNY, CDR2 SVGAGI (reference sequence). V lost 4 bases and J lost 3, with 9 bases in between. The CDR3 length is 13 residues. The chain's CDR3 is CASSSMIYTEAFF. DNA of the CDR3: TGTGCCAGCAGTTCGATGATATACACTGAAGCTTTCTTT.

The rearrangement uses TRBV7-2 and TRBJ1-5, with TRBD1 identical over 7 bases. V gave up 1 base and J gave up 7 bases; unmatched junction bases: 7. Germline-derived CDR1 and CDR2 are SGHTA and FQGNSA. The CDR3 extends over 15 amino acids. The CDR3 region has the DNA TGTGCCAGCAGCTTAGGAGGGAGGGGGCGGCAGCCCCAGCATTTT. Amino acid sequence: CASSLGGRGRQPQHF. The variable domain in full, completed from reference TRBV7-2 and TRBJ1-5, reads GAGVSQSPSNKVTEKGKDVELRCDPISGHTALYWYRQSLGQGLEFLIYFQGNSAPDKSGLPSDRFSAERTGGSVSTLTIQRTQQEDSAVYLCASSLGGRGRQPQHFGDGTRLSIL.

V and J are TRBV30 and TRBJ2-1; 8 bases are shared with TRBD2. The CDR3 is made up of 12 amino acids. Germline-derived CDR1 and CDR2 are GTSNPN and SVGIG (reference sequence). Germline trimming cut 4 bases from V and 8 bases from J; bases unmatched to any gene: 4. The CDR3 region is CAWTGGLDEQFF. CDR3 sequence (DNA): TGTGCCTGGACGGGGGGGCTGGATGAGCAGTTCTTC.

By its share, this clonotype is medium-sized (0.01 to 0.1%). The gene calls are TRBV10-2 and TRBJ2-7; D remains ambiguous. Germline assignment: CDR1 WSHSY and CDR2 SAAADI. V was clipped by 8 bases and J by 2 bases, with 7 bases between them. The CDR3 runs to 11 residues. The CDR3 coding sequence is TGCGCCAGCGGGTCCCCCTACGAGCAGTACTTC. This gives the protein CASGSPYEQYF.

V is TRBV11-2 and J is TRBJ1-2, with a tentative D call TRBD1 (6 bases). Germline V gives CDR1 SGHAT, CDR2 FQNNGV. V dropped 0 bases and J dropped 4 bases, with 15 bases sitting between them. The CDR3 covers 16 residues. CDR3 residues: CASSLDSAGAFYGYTF. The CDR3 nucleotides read TGTGCCAGCAGCTTAGATAGTGCAGGGGCCTTCTATGGCTACACCTTC.

CDR3 residues: CSAKTGGPPLHF. The CDR3 bases are TGCAGTGCTAAGACAGGGGGTCCACCCCTCCACTTT. V and J are TRBV20-1 and TRBJ1-6, with 9 bases aligning to TRBD1. The trim removed 4 bases at V and 11 bases at J, leaving 3 bases unmatched. CDR1 DFQATT and CDR2 SNEGSKA come from the germline V gene (reference sequence). This CDR3 is 12 amino acids long.

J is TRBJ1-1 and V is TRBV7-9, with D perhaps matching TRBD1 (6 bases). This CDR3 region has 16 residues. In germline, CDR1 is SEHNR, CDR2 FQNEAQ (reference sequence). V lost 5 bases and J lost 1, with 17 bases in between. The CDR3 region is CASSPKTGWRNTEAFF. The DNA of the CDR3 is TGTGCCAGCAGCCCAAAGACAGGTTGGCGGAACACTGAAGCTTTCTTT.

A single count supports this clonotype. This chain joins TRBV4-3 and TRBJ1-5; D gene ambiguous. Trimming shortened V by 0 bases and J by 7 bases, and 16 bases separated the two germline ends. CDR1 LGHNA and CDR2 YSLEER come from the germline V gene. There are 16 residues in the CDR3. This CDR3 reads CASSQEVWGIGQPQHF. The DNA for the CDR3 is TGCGCCAGCAGCCAAGAGGTATGGGGAATCGGACAGCCCCAGCATTTT.

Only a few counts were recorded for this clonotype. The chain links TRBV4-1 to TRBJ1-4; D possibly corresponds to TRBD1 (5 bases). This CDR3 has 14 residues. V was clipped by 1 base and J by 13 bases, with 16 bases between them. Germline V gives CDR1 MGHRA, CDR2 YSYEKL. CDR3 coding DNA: TGCGCCAGCAGCCAAGTTAATATCGGTACAGGACTGTTTTTT. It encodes CASSQVNIGTGLFF.

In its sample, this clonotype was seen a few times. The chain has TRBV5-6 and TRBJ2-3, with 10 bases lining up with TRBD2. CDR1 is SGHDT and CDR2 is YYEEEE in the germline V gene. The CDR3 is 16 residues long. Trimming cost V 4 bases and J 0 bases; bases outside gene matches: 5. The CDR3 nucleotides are TGTGCCAGCAGCGGCCTAGCGGGGGCTAGCACAGATACGCAGTATTTT. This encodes CASSGLAGASTDTQYF.

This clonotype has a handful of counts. The CDR3, as DNA: TGTGCCAGCAGTGATGACGGGTACTACGAGCAGTACGTC. It codes for CASSDDGYYEQYV. J is TRBJ2-7 and V is TRBV6-1; D is uncertain. CDR1 is MNHNS and CDR2 is SASEGT in the germline V gene. There are 13 residues in the CDR3. Trimming cost V 3 bases and J 3 bases, with 9 bases left between them.

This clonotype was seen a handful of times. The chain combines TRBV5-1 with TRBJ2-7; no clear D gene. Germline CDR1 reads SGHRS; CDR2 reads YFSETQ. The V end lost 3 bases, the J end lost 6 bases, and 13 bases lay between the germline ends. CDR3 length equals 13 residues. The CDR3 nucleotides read TGCGCCAGCAGCTGGGCTAATTACGCCGAGCAGTACTTC. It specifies CASSWANYAEQYF.

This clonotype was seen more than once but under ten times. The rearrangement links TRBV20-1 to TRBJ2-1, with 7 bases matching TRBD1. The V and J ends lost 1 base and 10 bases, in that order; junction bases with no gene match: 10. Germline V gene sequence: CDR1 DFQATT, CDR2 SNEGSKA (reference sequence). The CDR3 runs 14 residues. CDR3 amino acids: CSARAQGTKWEQFF. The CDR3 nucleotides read TGCAGTGCTAGAGCACAGGGGACCAAGTGGGAGCAGTTCTTC.

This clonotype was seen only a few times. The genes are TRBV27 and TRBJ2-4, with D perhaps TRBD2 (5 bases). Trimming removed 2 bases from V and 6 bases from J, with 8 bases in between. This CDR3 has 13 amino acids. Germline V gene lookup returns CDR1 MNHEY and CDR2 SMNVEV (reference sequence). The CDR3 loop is CASSLQAGNIQYF. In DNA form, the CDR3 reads TGTGCCAGCAGTTTACAGGCGGGAAACATTCAGTACTTC.

CDR3 nucleotide sequence: TGCAGCGTTGAAGACCCATCGGCTAGCGGTAGCACAGATACGCAGTATTTT. Translation: CSVEDPSASGSTDTQYF. The V call is TRBV29-1, the J call TRBJ2-3; 7 nucleotides agree with TRBD2. The germline V gene has CDR1 SQVTM and CDR2 ANQGSEA. The junction had 9 bases not matched to a gene; V was cut back by 0 bases and J by 0 bases. The CDR3 is made up of 17 amino acids.

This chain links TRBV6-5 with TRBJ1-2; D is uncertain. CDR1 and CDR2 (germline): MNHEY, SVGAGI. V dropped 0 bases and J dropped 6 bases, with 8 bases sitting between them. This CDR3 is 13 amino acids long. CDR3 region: CASSYSRVHGYTF. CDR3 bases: TGTGCCAGCAGTTACTCGCGGGTCCATGGCTACACCTTC.

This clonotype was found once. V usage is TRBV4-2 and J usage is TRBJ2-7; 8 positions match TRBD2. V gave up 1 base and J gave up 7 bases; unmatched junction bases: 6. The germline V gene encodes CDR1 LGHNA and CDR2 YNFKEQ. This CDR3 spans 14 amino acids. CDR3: CASSQVTSGKEQYF. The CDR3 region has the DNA TGTGCCAGCAGCCAAGTAACTAGCGGTAAAGAGCAGTACTTC.